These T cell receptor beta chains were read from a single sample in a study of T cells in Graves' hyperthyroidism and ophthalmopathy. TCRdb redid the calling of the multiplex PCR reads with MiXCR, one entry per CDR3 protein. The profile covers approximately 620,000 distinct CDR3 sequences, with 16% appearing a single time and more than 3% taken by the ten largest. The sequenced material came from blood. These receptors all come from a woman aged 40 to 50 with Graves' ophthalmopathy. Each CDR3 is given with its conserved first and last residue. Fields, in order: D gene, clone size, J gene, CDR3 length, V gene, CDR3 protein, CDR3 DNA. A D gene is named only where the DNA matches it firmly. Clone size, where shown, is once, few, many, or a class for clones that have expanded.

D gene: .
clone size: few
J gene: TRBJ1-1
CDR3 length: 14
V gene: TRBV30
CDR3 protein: CARELMGVNTEAFF
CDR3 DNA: TGTGCCCGCGAGCTCATGGGCGTGAACACTGAAGCTTTCTTT

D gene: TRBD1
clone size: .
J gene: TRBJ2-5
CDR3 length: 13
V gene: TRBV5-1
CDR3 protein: CASSRTGEETQYF
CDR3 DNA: TGCGCCAGCAGCCGTACAGGGGAAGAGACCCAGTACTTC

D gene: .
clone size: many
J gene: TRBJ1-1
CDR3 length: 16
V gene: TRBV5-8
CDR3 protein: CASSRLPGILNTEAFF
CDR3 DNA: TGTGCCAGCAGTCGTCTCCCAGGAATACTGAACACTGAAGCTTTCTTT

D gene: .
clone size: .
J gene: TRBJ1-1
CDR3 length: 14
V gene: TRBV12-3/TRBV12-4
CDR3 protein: CASSQRSGDTEAFF
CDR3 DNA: TGTGCCAGCAGCCAAAGGTCTGGGGACACTGAAGCTTTCTTT

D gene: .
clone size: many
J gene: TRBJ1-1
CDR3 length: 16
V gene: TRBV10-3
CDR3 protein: CAISVGLTRTNTEAFF
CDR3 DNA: TGTGCCATCAGCGTGGGCCTCACAAGAACGAACACTGAAGCTTTCTTT

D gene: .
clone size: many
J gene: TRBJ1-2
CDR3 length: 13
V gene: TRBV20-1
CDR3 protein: CSARHPANYGYTF
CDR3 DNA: TGCAGTGCTAGACACCCTGCTAACTATGGCTACACCTTC

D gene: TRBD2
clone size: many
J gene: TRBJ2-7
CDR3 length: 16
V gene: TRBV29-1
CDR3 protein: CSVEQRLAGVFREQYF
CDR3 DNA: TGCAGCGTTGAACAAAGACTAGCGGGAGTGTTTCGTGAGCAGTACTTC

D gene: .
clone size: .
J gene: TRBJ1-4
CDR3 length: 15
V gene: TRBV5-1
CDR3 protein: CASSLLASTNEKLFF
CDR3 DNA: TGCGCCAGCAGCTTGTTAGCTTCAACTAATGAAAAACTGTTTTTT

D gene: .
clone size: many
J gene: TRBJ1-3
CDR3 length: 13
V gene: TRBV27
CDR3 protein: CASGEYRGNTIYF
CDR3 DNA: TGTGCCAGCGGAGAATACAGGGGAAACACCATATATTTT

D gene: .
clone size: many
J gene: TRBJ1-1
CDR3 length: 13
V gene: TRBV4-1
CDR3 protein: CASSQQQNTEAFF
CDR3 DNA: TGCGCCAGCAGCCAGCAGCAGAACACTGAAGCTTTCTTT

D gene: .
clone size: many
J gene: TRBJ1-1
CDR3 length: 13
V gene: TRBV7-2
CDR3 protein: CASSLAKGTEAFF
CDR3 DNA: TGTGCCAGCAGCTTAGCTAAGGGCACTGAAGCTTTCTTT

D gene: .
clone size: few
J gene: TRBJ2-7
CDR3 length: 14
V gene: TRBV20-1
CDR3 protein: CSAFGGLEGYEQYF
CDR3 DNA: TGCAGTGCCTTTGGCGGGTTGGAAGGGTACGAGCAGTACTTC

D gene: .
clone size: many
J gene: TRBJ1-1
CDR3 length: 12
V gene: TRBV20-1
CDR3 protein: CSASVRNTEAFF
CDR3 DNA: TGCAGTGCTAGCGTCCGAAACACTGAAGCTTTCTTT

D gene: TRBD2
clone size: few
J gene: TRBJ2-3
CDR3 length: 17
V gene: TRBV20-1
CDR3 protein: CSTPGTSGGARTDTQYF
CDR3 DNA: TGCAGTACACCCGGGACTAGCGGGGGGGCAAGGACAGATACGCAGTATTTT

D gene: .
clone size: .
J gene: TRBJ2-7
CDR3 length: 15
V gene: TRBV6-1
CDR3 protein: CASRLFDVSSYERYF
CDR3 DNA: TGTGCCAGCAGACTTTTTGACGTGAGCTCCTACGAGCGGTACTTC

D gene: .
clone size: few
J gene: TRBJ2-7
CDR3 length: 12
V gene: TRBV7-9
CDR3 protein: CASGSNSFEQYF
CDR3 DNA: TGTGCCAGCGGATCCAATAGCTTTGAGCAGTACTTC